This paragraph covers one T cell receptor (beta chain) sequence. Its antigen is not known. This sample was included in a study of cytomegalovirus exposure and HLA in healthy donors. Background on the study: Among the 350 to 500 donors who were genotyped, about 84% fell in the genetic ancestry cluster that is associated with self-reported Caucasian donors.

Germline V gene data show CDR1 as SGHRS and CDR2 as YFSETQ. The CDR3 extends over 15 amino acids. The germline V and J ends were trimmed by 6 bases and 4 bases, with 14 bases remaining between them. Study-level findings and limits: V segments that were indistinguishable, TRBV6-2 and TRBV6-3 among them, were omitted from analysis.

Use of 60 Vbeta and 13 Jbeta primers characterized the PCR. TCRdb's table, derived via immunoSEQ multiplex PCR, lists solely in-frame clones and lacks some. Of 80,000 to 100,000 clones listed, about 80% were seen once; the top ten hold approximately 10%. The sequencing input was PBMCs. The rearrangement links TRBV5-1 to TRBJ2-6, with D possibly matching TRBD2 (5 bases). The clonotype comes from a man aged 18 to 29 in good health and CMV-seropositive. The CDR3 region has the DNA TGCGCCAGCACCCCTGGGAGTTCCGGGGCCAACGTCCTGACTTTC. Protein product: CASTPGSSGANVLTF.